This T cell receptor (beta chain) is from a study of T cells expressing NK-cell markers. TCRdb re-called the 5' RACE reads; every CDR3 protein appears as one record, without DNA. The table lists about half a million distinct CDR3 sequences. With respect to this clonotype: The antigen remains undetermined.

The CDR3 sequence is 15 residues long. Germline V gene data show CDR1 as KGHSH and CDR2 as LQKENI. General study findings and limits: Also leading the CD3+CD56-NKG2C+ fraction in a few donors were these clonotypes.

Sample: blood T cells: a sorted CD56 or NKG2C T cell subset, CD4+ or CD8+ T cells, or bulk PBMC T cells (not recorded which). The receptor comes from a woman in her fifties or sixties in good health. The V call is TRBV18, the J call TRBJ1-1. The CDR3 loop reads CASSLGLQQNTEAFF. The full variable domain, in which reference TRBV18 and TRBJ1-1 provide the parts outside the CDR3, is NAGVMQNPRHLVRRRGQEARLRCSPMKGHSHVYWYRQLPEEGLKFMVYLQKENIIDESGMPKERFSAEFPKEGPSILRIQQVVRGDSAAYFCASSLGLQQNTEAFFGQGTRLTVV.